This TCR beta chain was sequenced in a study of OX40 agonist ivuxolimab in advanced cancers. Study-level points and caveats: Nonresponders, in some cases, also had low normalized T-cell clonal expansion.

Repertoires were generated with immunoSEQ multiplex PCR, while TCRdb's copy carries only in-frame clones and drops some. The data hold approximately 70,000 clones, with about 85% observed a single time. The length of the CDR3 is 12 residues. V was pared by 2 bases and J by 9 bases, with 8 bases between. The germline V gene encodes CDR1 MDHEN and CDR2 SYDVKM. As concerns this clone: Its target is unknown.

This material consisted of CD4+ or CD8+ T cells sorted from blood, taken in a trial of the OX40 agonist ivuxolimab. This chain connects TRBV28 to TRBJ1-5; D is ambiguous. The source is an adult with an advanced solid tumor such as melanoma, head and neck, liver or kidney cancer. Here the CDR3 reads CASSLQVSPQHF. CDR3 sequence (DNA): TGTGCCAGCAGTTTACAGGTATCGCCCCAGCATTTT.